Listed below are T cell receptor beta chains from one sample, sequenced in a study of T-cell memory formation after mild COVID-19. A single record per CDR3 protein comes from TCRdb applying MiXCR to the 5' RACE reads. The profile shows about 410,000 distinct CDR3 sequences, more than 15% of them singletons. The specimen was PBMCs or a T cell subset sorted from them (not recorded which). The receptors shown here come from a man in his late teens or twenties who had mild COVID-19 (a few samples of this study predate the infection). Cell type and time point are not known. CDR3s include the opening cysteine and the closing phenylalanine or tryptophan. A D gene is named only where the DNA matches it firmly. Some rows have no size entry. The others give once, few or many, or a class for an expanded clone.

.	TRBV19	TRBD1	TRBJ1-1	TGTGCCAGTAGCCCAAGGGACAGGCTGGAAGCTGAAGCTTTCTTT	CASSPRDRLEAEAFF
few	TRBV7-2	.	TRBJ2-5	TGTGCCAGCAGCAATTTTGAGACCCAGTACTTC	CASSNFETQYF
many	TRBV7-6	TRBD1	TRBJ2-2	TGTGCCAGCAGTGGACAGGGGGCTGCCGGGGAGCTGTTTTTT	CASSGQGAAGELFF
.	TRBV30	TRBD1	TRBJ2-5	TGTGCCTGGAGAGGGACAGGGAGGGAGACCCAGTACTTC	CAWRGTGRETQYF
few	TRBV7-8	TRBD1	TRBJ2-7	TGTGCCAGCAGCTTTGAGGGGGCAACCTACGAGCAGTACTTC	CASSFEGATYEQYF
.	TRBV5-1	.	TRBJ2-7	TGCGCCAGCAGCTTGGGGGGGACTGGGGAGAAGTACTTC	CASSLGGTGEKYF
few	TRBV5-1	TRBD1	TRBJ1-2	TGCGCCAGCAGCTTGGAGACAGGGGTTTTGAATGGCTACACCTTC	CASSLETGVLNGYTF
.	TRBV28	TRBD1	TRBJ2-5	TGTGCCAGCAGTGGGGACCGGGACAGAGAAGAGACCCAGTACTTC	CASSGDRDREETQYF
.	TRBV6-1	TRBD1	TRBJ2-3	TGTGCCAGCAGTGAAGTGACAGGGAGCACAGATACGCAGTATTTT	CASSEVTGSTDTQYF
many	TRBV4-3	.	TRBJ2-7	TGCGCCAGCAGCCAAGAAAAAGATGGTTTCTACGAGCAGTACTTC	CASSQEKDGFYEQYF
.	TRBV12-3/TRBV12-4	.	TRBJ2-7	TGTGCCAGCAGGTCGACAGTAGCCTACGAGCAGTACTTC	CASRSTVAYEQYF
many	TRBV5-1	TRBD1	TRBJ1-1	TGCGCCAGCAAAGGACAGGTGAACACTGAAGCTTTCTTT	CASKGQVNTEAFF
.	TRBV21-1	.	TRBJ2-2	.	CARRPGTGTPGSCFF
few	TRBV29-1	.	TRBJ2-4	TGCAGCGTAGGAGACAGGGCCAAAAACATTCAGTACTTC	CSVGDRAKNIQYF
many	TRBV5-1	.	TRBJ2-1	TGCGCCAGCAGCTTGGGAATAGGGGTTTTCAATGAGCAGTTCTTC	CASSLGIGVFNEQFF
few	TRBV4-2	.	TRBJ2-1	TGTGCCAGCAGCCAAGTCTTTGGACAGTCAAATGAGCAGTTCTTC	CASSQVFGQSNEQFF
few	TRBV4-3	.	TRBJ2-6	TGCGCCAGCAGCCACCACTCGAGCTCTGGGGCCAACGTCCTGACTTTC	CASSHHSSSGANVLTF
few	TRBV7-2	TRBD2	TRBJ2-5	TGTGCCAGCAGCTTTCGCGGGGAGGGGACCCAGTACTTC	CASSFRGEGTQYF
.	TRBV5-1	TRBD2	TRBJ2-5	TGCGCCAGCAGCACCGGGGTAGCGGGGGGAGAGACCCAGTACTTC	CASSTGVAGGETQYF
.	TRBV7-9	TRBD2	TRBJ2-1	TGTGCCAGCAGCTTGCGGGAGGCACCCTACAATGAGCAGTTCTTC	CASSLREAPYNEQFF
few	TRBV7-2	TRBD1	TRBJ2-1	TGTGCCAGCAATCGACAGGGCGAGGATGAGCAGTTCTTC	CASNRQGEDEQFF
.	TRBV4-3	.	TRBJ2-1	TGCGCCAGCAGCCAAGATCGTTTCAACAATGAGCAGTTCTTC	CASSQDRFNNEQFF
few	TRBV5-1	.	TRBJ2-3	TGCGCTTGGGGTCCGGAGGGAGATACGCAGTATTTT	CAWGPEGDTQYF
.	TRBV30	.	TRBJ2-6	TGTGCCTGGAGGCCGAGCGGACATTTTAGGGCCAACGTCCTGACTTTC	CAWRPSGHFRANVLTF